The 24 T cell receptor beta chains below were found in one sample sequenced in a study of Graves' ophthalmopathy and Graves' hyperthyroidism. Scientists amplified the TCR beta CDR3 regions from RNA transcripts. RT-PCR was first run with HTBI primers, then multiplex PCR in a second round. Each CDR3 protein is one row after TCRdb ran MiXCR on the multiplex PCR reads. The sample lists 300,000 to 400,000 distinct CDR3 sequences; 17% were seen once. The specimen was peripheral blood. The receptors were gathered from an adult woman with stable Graves' hyperthyroidism.

Ten or more counts support this clonotype. V is TRBV20-1 and J is TRBJ1-2, with D perhaps TRBD1 (6 bases). The length of the CDR3 is 14 residues. V was trimmed by 1 base and J by 7 bases, leaving 16 bases between them. Looked up from germline, CDR1 is DFQATT and CDR2 is SNEGSKA (reference sequence). The CDR3 DNA reads as TGCAGTGCTAGAGTTTTGGACAGAGACTTTGGCTACACCTTC. This sequence encodes CSARVLDRDFGYTF.

The chain recombines TRBV20-1 with TRBJ2-2; 7 bases line up with TRBD2. CDR1 DFQATT and CDR2 SNEGSKA come from the germline V gene (reference sequence). CDR3 length: 15 amino acids. V trimming: 0 bases; J trimming: 3 bases; junction bases outside the gene matches: 4. The CDR3 region has the DNA TGCAGTGCTAGAGATCGCGGGAGTTACACCGGGGAGCTGTTTTTT. Translation gives CSARDRGSYTGELFF.

This clonotype was counted ten times or more. The V call is TRBV12-3 or TRBV12-4, the J call TRBJ1-5, with TRBD1 matching over 8 bases. V lost 2 bases to trimming and J lost 4 bases; unmatched junction nucleotides: 4. This CDR3 is built from 15 residues. The CDR3 is CASSLTGGPNQPQHF. The CDR3 nucleotides are TGTGCCAGCAGTTTAACAGGGGGACCAAATCAGCCCCAGCATTTT.

Worth noting for this clonotype: A much larger clone sits a single nucleotide away, making a read error possible. This chain joins TRBV6-1 and TRBJ2-3, with TRBD2 identical over 7 bases. The CDR3 spans 17 residues. Germline V gene sequence: CDR1 MNHNS, CDR2 SASEGT. The CDR3 loop reads CASSDPGLRVVTDTHYF. CDR3 sequence (DNA): TGTGCCAGCAGTGATCCGGGACTACGCGTGGTTACAGATACGCATTATTTT.

There are many counts of this clonotype. The rearrangement uses TRBV7-9 and TRBJ1-1; 11 bases align to TRBD1. Trimming removed 1 base from V and 11 bases from J; junction bases left unmatched: 9. The CDR3 is 15 residues long. The germline gives CDR1 SEHNR, CDR2 FQNEAQ (reference sequence). The CDR3 spells CASSLGGTGGFEAFF. The CDR3 nucleotides are TGTGCCAGCAGCTTAGGAGGGACAGGGGGATTTGAGGCTTTCTTT.

This clonotype was counted many times. The chain joins TRBV11-1 to TRBJ2-7; unclear D gene. CDR3 length: 18 residues. V dropped 5 bases and J dropped 5 bases, with 28 bases sitting between them. The V gene's germline CDR1 is SGHAT and CDR2 FQDESV (reference sequence). The DNA for the CDR3 is TGTGCCAGCAGCCTCCCCCGGCTCGCAACGGCCGCTGGCCACGAGCAGTACTTC. Encoded protein: CASSLPRLATAAGHEQYF.

The chain couples TRBV18 to TRBJ2-2, with 9 bases matching TRBD2. Germline V gene data show CDR1 as KGHSH and CDR2 as LQKENI. Germline trimming cut 1 base from V and 1 base from J; bases unmatched to any gene: 10. This CDR3 is built from 19 residues. The CDR3 region is CASSPLAGELRGNTGELFF. DNA for the CDR3: TGTGCCAGCTCACCACTAGCGGGGGAGCTACGAGGGAACACCGGGGAGCTGTTTTTT.

This clonotype has ten or more counts. J is TRBJ1-1 and V is TRBV20-1, with a weak D call TRBD1 (5 bases). CDR1 and CDR2 from the germline V gene are DFQATT and SNEGSKA (reference sequence). V was cut by 5 bases and J by 0 bases, with 10 bases left in between. There are 13 residues in the CDR3. The CDR3 spells CSAGGNMNTEAFF. The CDR3 DNA is TGCAGTGCTGGGGGGAATATGAACACTGAAGCTTTCTTT.

Many counts were recorded for this clonotype. V gene TRBV12-3 or TRBV12-4 combines with J gene TRBJ2-7; D might be TRBD1 (6 bases). The length of the CDR3 is 16 residues. V shed 1 base and J shed 0 bases, with 13 bases lying between them. This CDR3 reads CASSLGERGSSYEQYF. The CDR3, as DNA: TGTGCCAGCAGTTTAGGGGAGAGGGGGAGCTCCTACGAGCAGTACTTC.

In its sample, this clonotype was seen many times. The chain joins TRBV25-1 to TRBJ2-5; 9 positions agree with TRBD2. The CDR3 is made up of 14 amino acids. V dropped 8 bases and J dropped 3; count of bases not matched to a gene: 7. The germline gives CDR1 MGHDK, CDR2 SYGVNS. The CDR3 reads CASDTSSGEETQYF. CDR3 DNA sequence: TGTGCCAGCGACACTTCTAGCGGGGAAGAGACCCAGTACTTC.

This clonotype has ten or more counts. The chain is built from TRBV7-2 and TRBJ2-7, with 8 positions matching TRBD2. This CDR3 has 16 amino acids. Germline values: CDR1 SGHTA, CDR2 FQGNSA. J gave up 1 base and V 5 bases, and 10 bases lay outside the gene matches. The CDR3 is CASSLLGGARSYEQYF. CDR3 nucleotides: TGTGCCAGCAGCCTCCTCGGGGGGGCGCGGTCCTACGAGCAGTACTTC.

Ten or more counts support this clonotype. The V and J genes are TRBV12-3 or TRBV12-4 and TRBJ1-5, with D possibly being TRBD1 (5 bases). The CDR3 spans 15 residues. Trimming took 1 base from V and 7 from J, leaving 14 bases between them. CDR3 in amino acids: CASSLEAGPLQPQHF. CDR3 bases: TGTGCCAGCAGTTTAGAGGCAGGGCCCCTGCAGCCCCAGCATTTT.

This chain uses TRBV10-3 with TRBJ2-7; D remains unclear. V shed 3 bases and J shed 3 bases, with 9 bases lying between them. The CDR3 is 13 residues long. The V gene's germline CDR1 is ENHRY and CDR2 SYGVKD. CDR3 loop: CAISDGLNYEQYF. The CDR3 DNA is TGTGCCATCAGTGACGGCCTTAACTACGAGCAGTACTTC.

Here the CDR3 reads CASSERSSYEQYF. CDR3 coding DNA: TGTGCCAGCAGTGAAAGGAGCTCCTACGAGCAGTACTTC. The chain employs TRBV6-1 and TRBJ2-7; D is unclear. Trimming removed 2 bases from V and 0 bases from J, with 5 bases in between. Germline CDR1 MNHNS, CDR2 SASEGT. The CDR3 covers 13 residues.

As to this clonotype: A clone one base away is much larger, so this may be a read error. This is likely a read error, given that the CDR3 carries no conserved phenylalanine or tryptophan at its end. This chain joins TRBV6-5 and TRBJ1-1, with D maybe TRBD1 (6 bases). The CDR3 runs to 14 residues. Germline V gene lookup returns CDR1 MNHEY and CDR2 SVGAGI. The V end was cut by 3 bases, the J end by 10 bases, with 18 bases between. The CDR3 is CASSYRGGGSGAFL. The CDR3 nucleotides read TGTGCCAGCAGTTATAGGGGGGGTGGTTCGGGAGCTTTCCTT.

The rearrangement links TRBV12-3 or TRBV12-4 to TRBJ1-5; D unresolved. The CDR3 spans 14 residues. V was pared by 4 bases and J by 7 bases, with 14 bases between. As DNA, the CDR3 is TGTGCCAGCAGTTACTGGGGTGGAGGGCAGCCCCAGCATTTT. Protein: CASSYWGGGQPQHF.

This clonotype showed up many times. This chain connects TRBV15 to TRBJ1-6; 7 bases are shared with TRBD1. The CDR3 totals 16 residues. Germline V gives CDR1 LNHNV, CDR2 YYDKDF (reference sequence). V shed 0 bases and J 7 bases; nucleotides not matched to a gene: 6. The CDR3 loop is CATSRDRRGGNSPLHF. CDR3 coding DNA: TGTGCCACCAGCAGAGATCGCAGGGGGGGCAATTCACCCCTCCACTTT.

This clonotype came up many times. The chain employs TRBV12-3 or TRBV12-4 and TRBJ2-2; D is perhaps TRBD1 (5 bases). The CDR3 spans 14 residues. V lost 5 bases to trimming and J lost 1 base, with 8 bases between them. This CDR3 reads CASSRGRNTGELFF. DNA of the CDR3: TGTGCCAGCAGTAGGGGCAGGAACACCGGGGAGCTGTTTTTT.

The rearrangement joins TRBV4-1 to TRBJ2-7; tentatively, D is TRBD1 (6 bases). V was shortened by 4 bases and J by 5 bases, with 15 bases between the two germline ends. The CDR3 runs 14 residues. In germline, CDR1 is MGHRA, CDR2 YSYEKL. CDR3 region: CASSLLTGGDEQYF. CDR3 in DNA: TGCGCCAGCAGCCTCCTGACAGGAGGCGACGAGCAGTACTTC.

This clonotype was seen at least ten times. The V call is TRBV5-4, the J call TRBJ2-7; 9 bases are a match to TRBD1. The CDR3 has 16 residues. Germline V CDR1 and CDR2: SGHNT, YYREEE (reference sequence). J was trimmed by 0 bases and V by 4 bases; bases with no gene match: 8. In DNA form, the CDR3 reads TGTGCCAGCAGCATAGCGACAGGGGGGCCCTCCTACGAGCAGTACTTC. It translates to CASSIATGGPSYEQYF. The variable domain in full, completed from reference TRBV5-4 and TRBJ2-7, reads ETGVTQSPTHLIKTRGQQVTLRCSSQSGHNTVSWYQQALGQGPQFIFQYYREEENGRGNFPPRFSGLQFPNYSSELNVNALELDDSALYLCASSIATGGPSYEQYFGPGTRLTVT.

This clonotype was recorded many times. The V and J genes are TRBV4-1 and TRBJ2-7, with 11 bases lining up with TRBD2. With V trimmed by 5 bases and J by 3 bases, 3 bases remained unmatched. CDR1 and CDR2 from the germline V gene are MGHRA and YSYEKL. The CDR3 covers 14 residues. The CDR3 loop reads CASSKTSGIYEQYF. The CDR3 DNA reads as TGCGCCAGCAGCAAGACTAGCGGGATCTACGAGCAGTACTTC.

This clonotype was counted ten times or more. This rearrangement joins TRBV28 to TRBJ2-7; 9 positions agree with TRBD1. Germline V CDR1 and CDR2: MDHEN, SYDVKM. The CDR3 spans 14 residues. V was clipped by 0 bases and J by 3 bases; unmatched bases: 0. The CDR3 coding sequence is TGTGCCAGCAGTTTATGGGGACAGGGCTACGAGCAGTACTTC. Protein: CASSLWGQGYEQYF.

This clonotype was detected many times. This chain connects TRBV3-1 to TRBJ1-2; 7 bases agree with TRBD1. The CDR3 sequence is 14 residues long. Trimming at V came to 4 bases and at J to 4 bases, leaving 6 bases not matched to a gene. Germline CDR1 is LGHDT and CDR2 is YNNKEL (reference sequence). CDR3: CASSPSPGGYGYTF. CDR3 nucleotide sequence: TGTGCCAGCAGCCCCTCCCCAGGGGGCTATGGCTACACCTTC.

This clonotype appeared a few times. This chain joins TRBV4-3 and TRBJ1-3; D gene ambiguous. The V gene's germline CDR1 is LGHNA and CDR2 YSLEER. Trimming took off 4 bases at V and 0 bases at J, with 16 bases between the two ends. The length of the CDR3 is 17 residues. This CDR3 reads CASSRGGGSGSGNTIYF. For the CDR3, the DNA is TGCGCCAGCAGCCGAGGTGGAGGGTCCGGCTCTGGAAACACCATATATTTT.